These T cell receptor beta chains were read from a single sample in a study of blood T cell repertoires in COVID-19. Only in-frame clones appear in the TCRdb table, and some are missing; sequencing was by immunoSEQ multiplex PCR. The repertoire consists of about 140,000 clones, with 70% to 90% occurring once and the leading ten covering less than 5.5%. The material sequenced was peripheral blood. These receptors all stem from a human donor in a cohort sampled during active COVID-19. Each CDR3 is given without its conserved first and last residue. Rows give clone size only sometimes, using once, few, many, or a class for an expanded clone.

j_call clone_size cdr3_length v_call cdr3_aa
TRBJ1-4 NA 11 TRBV5-1 ASSRGTNEKLF
TRBJ1-2 NA 13 TRBV28 ASSLLWGVNYGYT
TRBJ2-2 NA 14 TRBV2 ASRELAGGLIGELF
TRBJ1-6 NA 13 TRBV6-2/TRBV6-3 ASSSGQRYNSPLH
TRBJ2-7 NA 14 TRBV11-1 ASSLAMGAGYYEQY
TRBJ2-7 NA 14 TRBV27 ASSFLTGTGIPEQY
TRBJ2-2 NA 14 TRBV19 ASSIGFTGGTGELF
TRBJ2-3 NA 16 TRBV11-3 ASSLGLAGAGFTDTQY
TRBJ2-2 once 14 TRBV27 ASSPRGQGPTGELF
TRBJ2-7 NA 14 TRBV6-5 ASSYRPGTGNYEQY
TRBJ1-2 NA 13 TRBV28 ASSLRSRAGYGYT
TRBJ2-5 NA 13 TRBV3-1/TRBV3-2 ASSQQLAGRETQY
TRBJ1-1 few 11 TRBV11-2 ASSQDRDTEAF
TRBJ1-2 once 13 TRBV4-1 ASSQVGGPNYGYT
TRBJ1-3 NA 12 TRBV4-1 ASSGLTSGNTIY
TRBJ1-2 few 11 TRBV25-1 ASSDNRIYGYT
TRBJ2-3 once 12 TRBV5-1 ASSLAGGSDTQY
TRBJ2-7 NA 9 TRBV29-1 SVGGSYEQY